A single sample gave rise to the 26 T cell receptor beta chains below, sequenced in a study of TIL therapy for anti-PD-1-resistant metastatic lung cancer. Time point of the sample: pre-treatment sample, taken before nivolumab and TIL therapy. This was the immunoSEQ v3 assay. The method was immunoSEQ multiplex PCR; TCRdb's version includes in-frame clones alone and lacks a portion of them. The data show approximately 45,000 clones, 70% to 80% seen once. The sample was blood, taken at baseline. Receptors were obtained from a man between 65 and 85 years old with non-small cell lung cancer.

This clone is medium-sized within its sample. Other DNA sequences in this sample translate to the same CDR3. The chain couples TRBV27 to TRBJ1-5; unclear D gene. There are 14 residues in the CDR3. The V end was cut by 6 bases, the J end by 5 bases, with 14 bases between. Germline values: CDR1 MNHEY, CDR2 SMNVEV (reference sequence). DNA of the CDR3: TGTGCCAGCAGCTTGGCCGCATTTGATCAGCCCCAGCATTTT. It codes for CASSLAAFDQPQHF.

This sequence joins TRBV11-2 and TRBJ2-1, with TRBD2 identical over 7 bases. Germline assignment: CDR1 SGHAT and CDR2 FQNNGV. The V and J ends lost 0 bases and 7 bases, in that order; junction bases with no gene match: 9. This CDR3 contains 16 residues. This CDR3 reads CASSLEAGRVINEQFF. The CDR3 bases are TGTGCCAGCAGCTTAGAAGCAGGGAGGGTAATAAATGAGCAGTTCTTC.

The genes are TRBV28 and TRBJ1-2; 7 nucleotides match TRBD1. CDR3 length equals 13 residues. The V gene end was trimmed by 2 bases and the J gene end by 7 bases; junction bases not matched to a gene: 4. CDR1 and CDR2 from the germline V gene are MDHEN and SYDVKM. This chain's CDR3 is CASSLRQGLGYTF. CDR3 coding DNA: TGTGCCAGCAGTTTAAGACAGGGCCTTGGCTACACCTTC.

The chain joins TRBV29-1 to TRBJ1-2, with D possibly being TRBD1 (6 bases). V was shortened by 6 bases and J by 2 bases, with 10 bases between the two germline ends. Germline-derived CDR1 and CDR2 are SQVTM and ANQGSEA. The CDR3 totals 12 residues. The chain's CDR3 is CSVVTGNYGYTF. The CDR3 region has the DNA TGCAGCGTAGTAACAGGGAACTATGGCTACACCTTC. The complete variable domain, with remaining parts taken from reference TRBV29-1 and TRBJ1-2, reads SAVISQKPSRDICQRGTSLTIQCQVDSQVTMMFWYRQQPGQSLTLIATANQGSEATYESGFVIDKFPISRPNLTFSTLTVSNMSPEDSSIYLCSVVTGNYGYTFGSGTRLTVV.

The V call is TRBV6-5, the J call TRBJ1-1, with a weak D call TRBD1 (6 bases). V shed 0 bases and J shed 0 bases, with 11 bases lying between them. CDR3 length: 16 residues. Germline-derived CDR1 and CDR2 are MNHEY and SVGAGI. DNA of the CDR3: TGTGCCAGCAGTTACTCCACAGGGTCAATGAACACTGAAGCTTTCTTT. This sequence encodes CASSYSTGSMNTEAFF.

V and J are TRBV5-1 and TRBJ2-3; D is unclear. The CDR3 loop spans 16 amino acids. CDR1 is SGHRS and CDR2 is YFSETQ in the germline V gene. The V and J ends lost 1 base and 0 bases respectively, with 12 bases between them. The DNA for the CDR3 is TGCGCCAGCAGCTTGCGGGCAGAAACTAGCACAGATACGCAGTATTTT. Translating it yields CASSLRAETSTDTQYF.

The genes are TRBV4-3 and TRBJ2-3; 7 bases fit TRBD2. The J segment lost 1 base and the V segment lost 0 bases, leaving 10 bases of the junction unmatched. Germline V gene lookup returns CDR1 LGHNA and CDR2 YSLEER. The CDR3 length is 18 residues. CDR3 region: CASSQDYPTSPRTDTQYF. The CDR3 nucleotides read TGCGCCAGCAGCCAAGATTACCCGACTAGCCCCCGCACAGATACGCAGTATTTT.

The V and J genes are TRBV6-5 and TRBJ1-1; no definite D call. The length of the CDR3 is 13 residues. Germline V gene data show CDR1 as MNHEY and CDR2 as SVGAGI. V lost 6 bases and J lost 0, with 8 bases in between. CDR3 nucleotides: TGTGCCAGCAGGGCAGTTATGAACACTGAAGCTTTCTTT. This sequence encodes CASRAVMNTEAFF.

The chain carries TRBV5-6 and TRBJ2-7; 9 positions agree with TRBD1. The germline V gene has CDR1 SGHDT and CDR2 YYEEEE. The J segment lost 6 bases and the V segment lost 6 bases, leaving 13 bases of the junction unmatched. The CDR3 length is 15 residues. CDR3 sequence reads: CASTRRGQGSREQYF. The CDR3, as DNA: TGTGCCAGCACCAGGAGGGGACAGGGCTCTCGCGAGCAGTACTTC.

This chain joins TRBV19 and TRBJ1-4; D is uncertain. The CDR3 contains 14 residues. Germline lookup yields CDR1 LNHDA and CDR2 SQIVND (reference sequence). Trimming took off 3 bases at V and 8 bases at J, with 13 bases between the two ends. CDR3 protein: CASSITLKAEKLFF. The CDR3 DNA sequence: TGTGCCAGTAGTATCACACTTAAGGCGGAAAAACTGTTTTTT.

The CDR3 loop is CASSGQERAEAFF. The CDR3 DNA sequence: TGCGCCAGCAGTGGACAGGAAAGGGCTGAAGCTTTCTTT. V and J are TRBV10-1 and TRBJ1-1, with D possibly TRBD1 on 6 matching bases. V lost 4 bases and J lost 6, with 12 bases in between. Germline V gene lookup returns CDR1 WNHNN and CDR2 SYGVQD (reference sequence). The CDR3 is 13 amino acids.

The V call is TRBV28, the J call TRBJ2-7; 9 positions match TRBD1. The ends lost 4 bases at V and 2 bases at J; junction bases unmatched: 6. The germline V gene has CDR1 MDHEN and CDR2 SYDVKM. There are 15 residues in the CDR3. The CDR3 region has the DNA TGTGCCAGCAGTTCCCCGGGACAGGGAGCCTACGAGCAGTACTTC. Its translation: CASSSPGQGAYEQYF.

The chain uses TRBV19 and TRBJ2-1, with a weak D call TRBD1 (6 bases). This CDR3 comprises 17 residues. V lost 2 bases, J lost 4 bases, and 18 bases lay in between. Per the germline V gene, CDR1 is LNHDA and CDR2 is SQIVND (reference sequence). CDR3 bases: TGTGCCAGTAGTATAAGGTGGGGGCAGGGTAGGTACAATGAGCAGTTCTTC. The encoded protein is CASSIRWGQGRYNEQFF.

CDR3 nucleotides: TGTGCCAGCAGCTTGGGTAGCGGGAGCTCCTACGAGCAGTACTTC. Amino acid sequence: CASSLGSGSSYEQYF. V gene TRBV5-8 combines with J gene TRBJ2-7; 9 bases fit TRBD2. The germline V gene encodes CDR1 SGHTS and CDR2 YDEGEE. Germline trimming cut 0 bases from V and 0 bases from J; bases unmatched to any gene: 1. The CDR3 contains 15 residues.

The rearrangement links TRBV15 to TRBJ1-1; 11 nucleotides line up with TRBD1. CDR1 LNHNV and CDR2 YYDKDF come from the germline V gene (reference sequence). CDR3 length equals 15 residues. V lost 8 bases to trimming and J lost 0 bases; unmatched junction nucleotides: 5. The CDR3 sequence is CATRDRGKMNTEAFF. The CDR3 bases are TGTGCCACCCGGGACAGGGGGAAGATGAACACTGAAGCTTTCTTT.

The table lists this clone with a few counts. The V and J genes are TRBV7-9 and TRBJ2-7, with 9 bases that match TRBD1. Germline CDR1 and CDR2: SEHNR and FQNEAQ (reference sequence). The CDR3 covers 16 residues. The junction had 10 bases not matched to a gene; V was cut back by 5 bases and J by 2 bases. This CDR3 reads CASSRYSGTGTYEQYF. The CDR3 nucleotides are TGTGCCAGCAGCCGCTATTCCGGGACAGGGACCTACGAGCAGTACTTC.

V and J are TRBV30 and TRBJ2-3, with 8 bases matching TRBD2. V lost 2 bases, J lost 4 bases, and 5 bases stayed unmatched. Germline loops: CDR1 GTSNPN, CDR2 SVGIG (reference sequence). The length of the CDR3 is 14 residues. The CDR3, as DNA: TGTGCCTGGAGTTTTCAAGCGGGAGCAGATACGCAGTATTTT. Its translation: CAWSFQAGADTQYF.

The chain uses TRBV4-1 and TRBJ1-4, with D perhaps matching TRBD1 (5 bases). Trimming pared 6 bases from V and 6 bases from J, leaving 23 bases between. In germline, CDR1 is MGHRA, CDR2 YSYEKL. The CDR3 runs to 17 residues. The chain's CDR3 is CASSPSTRGGVDEKLFF. The DNA for the CDR3 is TGCGCCAGCAGTCCTAGCACCCGCGGGGGGGTTGATGAAAAACTGTTTTTT.

V usage is TRBV5-4 and J usage is TRBJ2-2, with 14 bases lining up with TRBD2. The junction had 1 base not matched to a gene; V was cut back by 3 bases and J by 3 bases. The CDR3 has 16 residues. Per germline, CDR1 SGHNT and CDR2 YYREEE (reference sequence). CDR3 residues: CASSSGLAGDTGELFF. CDR3 nucleotide sequence: TGTGCCAGCAGCTCGGGACTAGCGGGAGACACCGGGGAGCTGTTTTTT.

The chain employs TRBV27 and TRBJ1-3, with D perhaps TRBD1 (6 bases). The V end lost 3 bases, the J end lost 2 bases, and 11 bases lay between the germline ends. The CDR3 length is 15 residues. The germline CDR1 and CDR2 sequences are MNHEY and SMNVEV (reference sequence). CDR3 region: CASSFSPGAGNTIYF. The CDR3 coding sequence is TGTGCCAGCAGTTTCAGTCCAGGGGCTGGAAACACCATATATTTT.

The chain carries TRBV27 and TRBJ2-7; 15 bases map to TRBD2. CDR1 is MNHEY and CDR2 is SMNVEV in the germline V gene (reference sequence). The V and J ends lost 6 bases and 1 base, in that order; junction bases with no gene match: 19. CDR3 length equals 21 residues. The CDR3 spells CASSPRTAGTSGRPGSYEQYF. The CDR3 nucleotides read TGTGCCAGCAGCCCCCGCACCGCAGGGACTAGCGGGAGGCCGGGGTCCTACGAGCAGTACTTC.

CDR3 in DNA: TGCGCCAGCAGCCAAGAGACCGGGACTACCTACTCTGGGGCCAACGTCCTGACTTTC. It encodes CASSQETGTTYSGANVLTF. V usage is TRBV4-3 and J usage is TRBJ2-6; 7 nucleotides line up with TRBD2. CDR3 length equals 19 residues. Per the germline V gene, CDR1 is LGHNA and CDR2 is YSLEER. Trimming cost V 0 bases and J 0 bases; bases outside gene matches: 8.

This sequence joins TRBV4-3 and TRBJ2-1, with no clear D. Trimming removed 0 bases from V and 7 bases from J, with 13 bases in between. The CDR3 has 15 amino acids. Germline CDR1 and CDR2: LGHNA and YSLEER. The CDR3 sequence: CASSQELILRNEQFF. The CDR3 region has the DNA TGCGCCAGCAGCCAAGAGCTGATCCTGCGGAATGAGCAGTTCTTC.

V gene TRBV6-6 combines with J gene TRBJ2-7; D may be TRBD1 (6 bases). The V and J ends lost 0 bases and 5 bases respectively, with 11 bases between them. Germline V gene lookup returns CDR1 MNHNY and CDR2 SVGAGI (reference sequence). The CDR3 sequence is 14 residues long. The CDR3 reads CASSYSVRQDEQYF. In DNA, the CDR3 is TGTGCCAGCAGTTACTCTGTGAGACAGGACGAGCAGTACTTC.

This clone was observed a handful of times. V gene TRBV27 combines with J gene TRBJ2-7, with D perhaps given as TRBD1 or TRBD2 (5 bases each). Between the trimmed V and J ends, which lost 5 bases and 5 bases, there was a span of 13 bases. The V gene's germline CDR1 is MNHEY and CDR2 SMNVEV (reference sequence). The CDR3 length is 13 residues. The CDR3 loop is CASSPGRLNEQYF. The CDR3 nucleotides are TGTGCCAGCAGTCCGGGACGCCTGAACGAGCAGTACTTC.

This clone was observed a few times. The V gene is TRBV11-2, the J gene TRBJ2-7; D gene unclear. The length of the CDR3 is 12 residues. Trimming shortened V by 2 bases and J by 3 bases, and 5 bases separated the two germline ends. Per the germline V gene, CDR1 is SGHAT and CDR2 is FQNNGV. The CDR3 DNA reads TGTGCCAGCAGCTTAAGCTACTACGAGCAGTACTTC. Protein product: CASSLSYYEQYF. Full variable domain (remainder filled in from reference TRBV11-2 and TRBJ2-7): EAGVAQSPRYKIIEKRQSVAFWCNPISGHATLYWYQQILGQGPKLLIQFQNNGVVDDSQLPKDRFSAERLKGVDSTLKIQPAKLEDSAVYLCASSLSYYEQYFGPGTRLTVT.